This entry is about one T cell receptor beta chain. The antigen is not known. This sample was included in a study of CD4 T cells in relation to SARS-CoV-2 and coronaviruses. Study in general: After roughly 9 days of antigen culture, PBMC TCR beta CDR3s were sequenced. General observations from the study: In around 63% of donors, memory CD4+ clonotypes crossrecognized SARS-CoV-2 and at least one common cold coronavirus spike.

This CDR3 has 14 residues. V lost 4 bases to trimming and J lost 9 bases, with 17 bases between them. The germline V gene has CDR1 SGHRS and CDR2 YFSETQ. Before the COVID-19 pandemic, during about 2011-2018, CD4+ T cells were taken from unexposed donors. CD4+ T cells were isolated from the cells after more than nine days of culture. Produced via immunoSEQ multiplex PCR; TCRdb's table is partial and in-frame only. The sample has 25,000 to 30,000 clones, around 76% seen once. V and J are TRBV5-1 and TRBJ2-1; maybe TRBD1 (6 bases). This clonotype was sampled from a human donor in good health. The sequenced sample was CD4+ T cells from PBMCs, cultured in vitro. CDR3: CASSGGLTRGEQFF. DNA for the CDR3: TGCGCCAGCAGCGGGGGCCTAACACGAGGTGAGCAGTTCTTC.